The entry below describes one T cell receptor (beta chain). The CDR3 consists of 16 residues. Germline CDR1 SEHNR, CDR2 FQNEAQ (reference sequence). The V end lost 5 bases, the J end lost 1 base, and 17 bases lay between the germline ends. The method was immunoSEQ multiplex PCR; TCRdb's version includes in-frame clones alone and lacks a portion of them. This repertoire shows 75,000 to 95,000 clones, 90% found once; its top ten account for about 4%. This sample was taken from a study of control samples from healthy donors and cancer patients. The sequence was obtained from a woman aged 18-29 years in good health. This rearrangement joins TRBV7-9 to TRBJ1-1, with no clear D. The sample consisted of blood. This CDR3 reads CASSGPRGPWNTEAFF. In DNA form, the CDR3 reads TGTGCCAGCAGCGGACCTCGGGGTCCGTGGAACACTGAAGCTTTCTTT.